Shown below are 30 T cell receptor beta chains from a single sample sequenced in a study of CD8 T cells in ankylosing spondylitis. TCRdb recomputed calls from the 5' RACE reads with MiXCR, one row per CDR3 protein. The sample holds about 450,000 distinct CDR3 sequences, 20% to 30% seen once. These TCRs' antigens remain unknown. Whole-study findings and limits: Ankylosing spondylitis blood appeared to be characterized by a TCR beta motif of several highly homologous variants.

Input material: blood, either unsorted or a sorted T cell fraction (not recorded which). The receptors were sampled from a male donor with ankylosing spondylitis.

This clonotype showed up just a few times. The V gene is TRBV29-1, the J gene TRBJ2-2; 7 bases agree with TRBD1. V lost 6 bases and J lost 3; bases outside the gene matches: 7. The CDR3 has 14 residues. Germline-derived CDR1 and CDR2 are SQVTM and ANQGSEA. The CDR3 bases are TGCAGCGTGGCCGACAGGGCGGACACCGGGGAGCTGTTTTTT. It translates to CSVADRADTGELFF.

This clonotype was recorded a few times. The rearrangement links TRBV19 to TRBJ2-1; D is perhaps TRBD2 (8 bases). The germline gives CDR1 LNHDA, CDR2 SQIVND (reference sequence). The V and J ends lost 5 bases and 12 bases respectively, with 23 bases between them. CDR3 length: 15 amino acids. The CDR3, as DNA: TGTGCCAGTAGTCCCACGTCACAGGGGAGCGGGAGGCAGTTCTTC. Residues: CASSPTSQGSGRQFF.

This clonotype was detected a few times. This chain joins TRBV25-1 and TRBJ2-5; 7 bases are a match to TRBD1. With 1 base clipped from V and 5 bases from J, the junction kept 10 bases outside the gene matches. Germline V gives CDR1 MGHDK, CDR2 SYGVNS. This CDR3 has 16 amino acids. DNA of the CDR3: TGTGCCAGCAGTGAATCGAAGGCTACAGGGGACGAGACCCAGTACTTC. Translation gives CASSESKATGDETQYF.

This clonotype was counted only a few times. V usage is TRBV7-7 and J usage is TRBJ2-1; 9 nucleotides align to TRBD2. With V trimmed by 5 bases and J by 6 bases, 17 bases remained unmatched. CDR1 is SSHAT, CDR2 FNYEAQ, per germline (reference sequence). There are 18 residues in the CDR3. CDR3 loop: CASSPFHGGRVLGNEQFF. CDR3 DNA sequence: TGTGCCAGCAGCCCATTTCATGGCGGGAGGGTGTTAGGCAATGAGCAGTTCTTC.

This clonotype has only a few counts. This chain uses TRBV5-1 with TRBJ2-3; D is undetermined. V lost 0 bases to trimming and J lost 4 bases, with 15 bases between them. CDR1 and CDR2 from the germline V gene are SGHRS and YFSETQ. There are 16 residues in the CDR3. The CDR3 bases are TGCGCCAGCAGCTTGGGCCGTGCGGTAGGCGCAGATACGCAGTATTTT. Its translation is CASSLGRAVGADTQYF.

This clonotype was observed a few times. V and J are TRBV12-3 or TRBV12-4 and TRBJ2-1; weak D call: TRBD1 (7 bases). Trimming removed 2 bases at V and 8 bases at J, with 16 bases between. The CDR3 consists of 15 residues. The CDR3 nucleotides read TGTGCCAGCAGTTTAACGGCAGGGGGGTGGGATGAGCAGTTCTTC. Translation gives CASSLTAGGWDEQFF.

The chain is built from TRBV11-2 and TRBJ2-2; D unresolved. Trimming removed 5 bases from V and 6 bases from J, with 16 bases in between. The length of the CDR3 is 15 residues. Per the germline V gene, CDR1 is SGHAT and CDR2 is FQNNGV. DNA of the CDR3: TGTGCCAGCAGCACCCAAGGGCCCGACTCCGGGGAGCTGTTTTTT. As protein: CASSTQGPDSGELFF.

The chain combines TRBV5-1 with TRBJ2-7; TRBD1 is a possible D gene (5 bases). Germline values: CDR1 SGHRS, CDR2 YFSETQ. This CDR3 region has 13 residues. V was clipped by 8 bases and J by 0 bases, with 12 bases between them. The CDR3 coding sequence is TGCGCCAGGGGGTTGGGGCCCTCCTACGAGCAGTACGTC. Translating gives CARGLGPSYEQYV.

In this sample, this clonotype turned up a few times. V is TRBV5-1 and J is TRBJ1-1; no definite D call. Germline loops: CDR1 SGHRS, CDR2 YFSETQ. The V end lost 0 bases, the J end lost 0 bases, and 9 bases lay between the germline ends. The CDR3 extends over 15 amino acids. The DNA for the CDR3 is TGCGCCAGCAGCTTGGTGGGCCAGGTGAACACTGAAGCTTTCTTT. Protein sequence: CASSLVGQVNTEAFF.

This clonotype was observed a few times. The chain links TRBV6-1 to TRBJ2-5, with 8 bases matching TRBD2. Germline V lookup: CDR1 MNHNS, CDR2 SASEGT. V lost 5 bases and J lost 2; bases outside the gene matches: 7. The CDR3 is made up of 15 amino acids. The CDR3 here is CASSPGLGYQETQYF. In DNA, the CDR3 is TGTGCCAGCAGTCCGGGACTAGGATATCAAGAGACCCAGTACTTC.

This clonotype turned up a few times. The rearrangement links TRBV2 to TRBJ2-7, with 9 bases fitting TRBD2. Germline-derived CDR1 and CDR2 are SNHLY and FYNNEI. Germline trimming cut 3 bases from V and 4 bases from J; bases unmatched to any gene: 4. The CDR3 is made up of 14 amino acids. CDR3 region: CASSETSGRYEQYV. The CDR3 bases are TGTGCCAGCAGTGAGACAAGCGGGAGGTACGAGCAGTACGTC.

This clonotype has ten or more counts. This sequence joins TRBV29-1 and TRBJ1-3; D not certain. CDR1 and CDR2 (germline): SQVTM, ANQGSEA. Trimming took off 3 bases at V and 3 bases at J, with 9 bases between the two ends. The CDR3 length is 13 residues. CDR3 protein: CSVEASVGNTIYF. In DNA, the CDR3 is TGCAGCGTTGAGGCGTCGGTTGGAAACACCATATATTTT.

Only a few counts were recorded for this clonotype. J is TRBJ2-3 and V is TRBV20-1; no reliable D call. The V gene lost 6 bases and the J gene lost 0 bases, with 10 bases spanning the gap. The CDR3 sequence is 13 residues long. In germline, CDR1 is DFQATT, CDR2 SNEGSKA (reference sequence). The chain's CDR3 is CSAAYPSTDTQYF. The CDR3, as DNA: TGCAGTGCGGCCTATCCTAGCACAGATACGCAGTATTTT.

V gene TRBV7-2 combines with J gene TRBJ1-2; D is perhaps TRBD1 (6 bases). Trimming pared 6 bases from V and 1 base from J, leaving 18 bases between. Germline-derived CDR1 and CDR2 are SGHTA and FQGNSA. This CDR3 has 16 amino acids. The CDR3 DNA is TGTGCCAGCAGTTTATCCCGGGACATAATTAACTATGGCTACACCTTC. It is translated as CASSLSRDIINYGYTF.

The chain recombines TRBV3-1 with TRBJ1-2; D remains unclear. The CDR3 runs to 12 residues. CDR1 and CDR2 from the germline V gene are LGHDT and YNNKEL (reference sequence). Trimming stripped 7 bases from V and 1 base from J, with 7 bases between. The CDR3 coding sequence is TGTGCCAGCACCCGGGGTAACTATGGCTACACCTTC. The encoded protein is CASTRGNYGYTF. The full variable domain, in which reference TRBV3-1 and TRBJ1-2 provide the parts outside the CDR3, is DTAVSQTPKYLVTQMGNDKSIKCEQNLGHDTMYWYKQDSKKFLKIMFSYNNKELIINETVPNRFSPKSPDKAHLNLHINSLELGDSAVYFCASTRGNYGYTFGSGTRLTVV.

This clonotype was seen a handful of times. The CDR3 is CAISPDSNQPQHF. The DNA of the CDR3 is TGTGCCATCAGTCCGGACAGCAATCAGCCCCAGCATTTT. The V call is TRBV10-3, the J call TRBJ1-5; no reliable D call. This CDR3 is 13 amino acids long. Trimming took off 5 bases at V and 1 base at J, with 6 bases between the two ends. Germline lookup yields CDR1 ENHRY and CDR2 SYGVKD.

This clonotype was counted between two and nine times. J is TRBJ2-1 and V is TRBV27; 10 nucleotides line up with TRBD2. The V and J ends lost 7 bases and 8 bases, in that order; junction bases with no gene match: 11. The germline gives CDR1 MNHEY, CDR2 SMNVEV (reference sequence). The CDR3 is 15 residues long. This chain's CDR3 is CASKTASGSSHEQFF. In DNA, the CDR3 is TGTGCCAGCAAAACCGCTAGCGGGAGCAGTCATGAGCAGTTCTTC.

The gene calls are TRBV3-1 and TRBJ2-1; perhaps TRBD2 as D (6 bases). V lost 7 bases, J lost 0 bases, and 16 bases lay in between. Germline V CDR1 and CDR2: LGHDT, YNNKEL (reference sequence). This CDR3 is built from 16 residues. CDR3: CASNQGAGSSYNEQFF. The DNA of the CDR3 is TGTGCCAGCAACCAGGGCGCGGGGTCCTCCTACAATGAGCAGTTCTTC.

The chain uses TRBV6-1 and TRBJ1-5, with D uncertain. V was clipped by 5 bases and J by 7 bases, with 15 bases between them. Germline CDR1 MNHNS, CDR2 SASEGT. This CDR3 is built from 14 residues. The CDR3: CASSPTSLEQPQHF. In DNA, the CDR3 is TGTGCCAGCAGTCCTACCAGCCTGGAACAGCCCCAGCATTTT.

This CDR3 reads CASSISGTPSYNEQFF. CDR3 in DNA: TGTGCCAGCAGTATCTCCGGGACTCCCTCCTACAATGAGCAGTTCTTC. The rearrangement links TRBV28 to TRBJ2-1; D perhaps matches TRBD2 (6 bases). Trimming removed 5 bases at V and 0 bases at J, with 14 bases between. In germline, CDR1 is MDHEN, CDR2 SYDVKM. This CDR3 region has 16 residues.

This chain connects TRBV11-3 to TRBJ2-4; possible D gene TRBD2, 5 bases. The CDR3 contains 12 residues. Deletions cut 5 bases from V and 15 bases from J, with 17 bases between. From germline, CDR1 is SGHNT and CDR2 YENEEA. DNA of the CDR3: TGTGCCAGCAGCGCGGGCTATGAAGTCCTGTACTTC. This sequence encodes CASSAGYEVLYF.

The chain recombines TRBV7-6 with TRBJ2-3, with a tentative D call TRBD2 (6 bases). V lost 3 bases, J lost 7 bases, and 17 bases lay in between. The CDR3 consists of 15 residues. CDR1 and CDR2 from the germline V gene are SGHVS and FNYEAQ. The CDR3 region has the DNA TGTGCCAGCAGCTTCGGCGGGTCACGGGGGAATACGCAGTATTTT. Translating it yields CASSFGGSRGNTQYF.

This clonotype was counted between two and nine times. The V call is TRBV7-8, the J call TRBJ1-4, with D unclear. V gave up 0 bases and J gave up 0 bases, with 5 bases separating them. Germline CDR1 and CDR2: SGHVS and FQNEAQ. This CDR3 contains 15 residues. This chain's CDR3 is CASSLAIATNEKLFF. The CDR3 DNA sequence: TGTGCCAGCAGCTTAGCCATAGCAACTAATGAAAAACTGTTTTTT.

The chain is built from TRBV18 and TRBJ2-1, with 8 bases matching TRBD2. Germline V lookup: CDR1 KGHSH, CDR2 LQKENI. The CDR3 covers 16 residues. The trim removed 6 bases at V and 0 bases at J, leaving 7 bases unmatched. This chain's CDR3 is CASSSTSGYSYNEQFF. In DNA form, the CDR3 reads TGTGCCAGCTCGTCCACTAGCGGTTACTCCTACAATGAGCAGTTCTTC.

This clonotype was seen more than once but under ten times. The CDR3 loop reads CASSLNPSGSTDTQYF. The DNA of the CDR3 is TGTGCCAGCAGTTTAAATCCTAGCGGTAGCACAGATACGCAGTATTTT. V usage is TRBV12-3 or TRBV12-4 and J usage is TRBJ2-3, with TRBD2 matching 7 bases. After removal of 2 bases from V and 0 bases from J, the junction contained 5 bases not matched to a gene. This CDR3 spans 16 amino acids.

V usage is TRBV5-1 and J usage is TRBJ2-6, with D uncertain. CDR1 and CDR2 (germline): SGHRS, YFSETQ. The CDR3 is made up of 18 amino acids. Trimming took off 0 bases at V and 4 bases at J, with 17 bases between the two ends. Here the CDR3 DNA reads TGCGCCAGCAGCTTGGAGGGCCTCCCCTCTGGAGGGGCCAACGTCCTGACTTTC. This sequence encodes CASSLEGLPSGGANVLTF.

The gene calls are TRBV3-1 and TRBJ1-3; D gene ambiguous. This CDR3 has 15 amino acids. Looked up from germline, CDR1 is LGHDT and CDR2 is YNNKEL (reference sequence). The ends were cut back, 5 bases at V and 2 bases at J, with 13 bases in the middle. CDR3 sequence: CASSMKGRTGNTIYF. For the CDR3, the DNA is TGTGCCAGCAGCATGAAGGGAAGGACTGGAAACACCATATATTTT.

V is TRBV6-1 and J is TRBJ2-7, with TRBD1 matching 8 bases. The CDR3 sequence is 14 residues long. Unmatched junction bases numbered 7, after V lost 6 bases and J lost 3 bases. The germline V gene encodes CDR1 MNHNS and CDR2 SASEGT. This CDR3 reads CASRRTGSHYEQYF. DNA of the CDR3: TGTGCCAGCAGGAGGACAGGGTCCCACTACGAGCAGTACTTC.

This clonotype turned up a few times. The rearrangement uses TRBV27 and TRBJ2-2; 12 bases map to TRBD2. Germline V gene sequence: CDR1 MNHEY, CDR2 SMNVEV (reference sequence). The CDR3 contains 18 residues. After removal of 4 bases from V and 0 bases from J, the junction contained 6 bases not matched to a gene. DNA of the CDR3: TGTGCCAGCAGTTCCTTACGACTAGCGGGGGCGAACACCGGGGAGCTGTTTTTT. This gives the protein CASSSLRLAGANTGELFF.

In this sample, this clonotype turned up a few times. The chain uses TRBV18 and TRBJ2-3; no clear D gene. Trimming took 3 bases from V and 2 from J, leaving 12 bases between them. CDR3 length equals 15 residues. Germline values: CDR1 KGHSH, CDR2 LQKENI. The CDR3 coding sequence is TGTGCCAGCTCACCCGCCAGCGCTAACACAGATACGCAGTATTTT. Its translation: CASSPASANTDTQYF.